The sequence of this T cell receptor beta chain was determined in a study of a mutant IDH1 vaccine in newly diagnosed glioma. Study overall: Sex among treated patients split around 62% male, roughly 40% female; mean age was approximately 40 years.

Here immunoSEQ multiplex PCR was the method, and the copy in TCRdb shows in-frame clones only, minus some. The sample carries some 59,000 clones, approximately 80% recorded once. Study-wide results and limits: Pseudoprogression appeared independent of alterations in top peripheral clonotypes. Evidence of vaccine-induced immune responses was documented in 85% to 95% of patients.

Of note for this clone: The target antigen is unknown.

This sample's time point: baseline, week 1 (first vaccination visit). The treatment is: pre-vaccination baseline after standard-of-care therapy. New WHO grade 3 or 4 astrocytomas that were IDH1-mutant and ATRX-lost occurred in the donors. The sequences come from PBMCs, collected from a glioma patient treated with radiotherapy, temozolomide or both. This clonotype originated in a man aged 18-30 years with glioma.

The CDR3 nucleotides read TGCGCCAGCAGCCGTCGGGACTCCCCGGCTACCGGGGAGCTGTTTTTT. This sequence encodes CASSRRDSPATGELFF. The chain joins TRBV5-1 to TRBJ2-2, with D possibly being TRBD2 (6 bases). The ends were cut back, 4 bases at V and 5 bases at J, with 18 bases in the middle. Germline V gene sequence: CDR1 SGHRS, CDR2 YFSETQ. CDR3 length: 16 amino acids.